This TCR beta chain was retrieved from a study of blood T cell repertoires in COVID-19. As for the study in general: Sources were T cells, B-cell-depleted T cells, or PBMCs; the material itself was cDNA or gDNA.

Per the original data handling: Amplifying reference gene primers gave estimates of nucleated cell counts. The table came from immunoSEQ multiplex PCR; TCRdb's copy has only in-frame clones and leaves some out. The V and J calls and clone size come from that table; D and trimming were worked out from the DNA. The data contain some 200,000 clones, 80% to 90% of them singletons. Between the trimmed V and J ends, which lost 3 bases and 4 bases, there was a span of 10 bases. The CDR3 totals 14 residues. Per the germline V gene, CDR1 is LGHDT and CDR2 is YNNKEL (reference sequence). Two negative PCRs, clearance, or symptom resolution characterized the recovered Cohort 3 donors.

This chain uses TRBV3-1 (or the pseudogene TRBV3-2) with TRBJ1-3; D remains ambiguous. The receptor was derived from a man aged 35-49 years who had recovered from COVID-19. Sample: PBMCs or T cells enriched from blood (not recorded which). The CDR3 reads CASSQREVGNTIYF. The CDR3 DNA reads TGTGCCAGCAGCCAGCGGGAGGTCGGAAACACCATATATTTT.